The source of this T cell receptor (beta chain) is a study of T cells in Graves' hyperthyroidism and ophthalmopathy. Overall study context: At initial diagnosis, before any treatment had begun, peripheral blood was obtained. Study-wide findings and caveats: Separating ophthalmopathy from stable hyperthyroidism was achieved by a 13 V-J model.

Template material for amplifying TCR beta CDR3 regions consisted of RNA transcripts. HTBI primers were the set used in a first-round RT-PCR of the TCR CDR3. TCRdb fed the multiplex PCR reads into MiXCR, producing one record per CDR3 protein. The data hold approximately 640,000 distinct CDR3 sequences, with roughly a sixth observed a single time. This CDR3 has 15 amino acids. Germline V gene data show CDR1 as SNHLY and CDR2 as FYNNEI. J was trimmed by 1 base and V by 5 bases; bases with no gene match: 6. Turning to this clonotype: Its antigen remains unknown.

Material for sequencing was blood. V gene TRBV2 combines with J gene TRBJ2-5, with 8 nucleotides matching TRBD1. The source is a man aged 50 or older with Graves' hyperthyroidism. CDR3 region: CASSRQGTAQETQYF. CDR3 DNA sequence: TGTGCCAGCAGTAGACAGGGGACCGCCCAAGAGACCCAGTACTTC.